These 6 T cell receptor beta chains share one sample of origin, sequenced in a study of cytomegalovirus exposure and HLA in healthy donors. TCRdb's copy holds only in-frame clones and misses some; the assay was immunoSEQ multiplex PCR. The sample yields about 95,000 clones, roughly 85% seen once. The sequencing sample was made of PBMCs. The receptor source for this set is a man between 18 and 29 years old in good health and CMV-seropositive.

This clone was counted between two and nine times. This sequence joins TRBV7-9 and TRBJ2-7; D may match TRBD1 or TRBD2 (5 bases each). Germline CDR1 is SEHNR and CDR2 is FQNEAQ (reference sequence). With 2 bases removed from V and 12 bases from J, the gap between germline ends came to 20 bases. The length of the CDR3 is 14 residues. The CDR3 sequence is CASSLSRGRHRGYV. In nucleotides, the CDR3 is TGTGCCAGCAGCTTATCCCGGGGCCGCCATCGGGGGTACGTC.

The chain combines TRBV6-1 with TRBJ2-6, with 7 bases lining up with TRBD1. CDR1 MNHNS and CDR2 SASEGT come from the germline V gene. This CDR3 is built from 18 residues. J gave up 0 bases and V 2 bases, and 7 bases lay outside the gene matches. The CDR3 DNA is TGTGCCAGCAGTGAATTAATGGGACAGTCCTCTGGGGCCAACGTCCTGACTTTC. As protein: CASSELMGQSSGANVLTF.

V is TRBV5-1 and J is TRBJ2-2; 9 bases are a match to TRBD1. Germline V lookup: CDR1 SGHRS, CDR2 YFSETQ. The CDR3 extends over 15 amino acids. J lost 7 bases, V lost 4 bases, and 8 bases had no gene match. The CDR3 loop is CASSAGQGLVGELFF. The DNA of the CDR3 is TGCGCCAGCAGCGCTGGACAGGGGCTAGTCGGGGAGCTGTTTTTT.

This chain connects TRBV27 to TRBJ2-1; 9 bases agree with TRBD1. Germline V CDR1 and CDR2: MNHEY, SMNVEV (reference sequence). J lost 3 bases, V lost 2 bases, and 2 bases had no gene match. The CDR3 loop spans 15 amino acids. The CDR3 spells CASSLGTGSYNEQFF. As DNA, the CDR3 is TGTGCCAGCAGTTTAGGGACAGGGAGCTACAATGAGCAGTTCTTC.

The gene calls are TRBV5-1 and TRBJ1-3, with TRBD1 as a possible D gene (6 bases). In germline, CDR1 is SGHRS, CDR2 YFSETQ. The CDR3 covers 14 residues. V shed 4 bases and J shed 3 bases, with 11 bases lying between them. The CDR3 DNA reads TGCGCCAGCAGCCCCGACAGGTTTGGAAACACCATATATTTT. Protein sequence: CASSPDRFGNTIYF.

The rearrangement uses TRBV11-3 and TRBJ2-5; perhaps TRBD1 as D (5 bases). Germline-derived CDR1 and CDR2 are SGHNT and YENEEA. V shed 5 bases and J shed 5 bases, with 18 bases lying between them. The CDR3 spans 15 residues. CDR3 DNA sequence: TGTGCCAGCAGCGCTCCTTTAGGGGCAGTGGAGACCCAGTACTTC. Protein sequence: CASSAPLGAVETQYF.